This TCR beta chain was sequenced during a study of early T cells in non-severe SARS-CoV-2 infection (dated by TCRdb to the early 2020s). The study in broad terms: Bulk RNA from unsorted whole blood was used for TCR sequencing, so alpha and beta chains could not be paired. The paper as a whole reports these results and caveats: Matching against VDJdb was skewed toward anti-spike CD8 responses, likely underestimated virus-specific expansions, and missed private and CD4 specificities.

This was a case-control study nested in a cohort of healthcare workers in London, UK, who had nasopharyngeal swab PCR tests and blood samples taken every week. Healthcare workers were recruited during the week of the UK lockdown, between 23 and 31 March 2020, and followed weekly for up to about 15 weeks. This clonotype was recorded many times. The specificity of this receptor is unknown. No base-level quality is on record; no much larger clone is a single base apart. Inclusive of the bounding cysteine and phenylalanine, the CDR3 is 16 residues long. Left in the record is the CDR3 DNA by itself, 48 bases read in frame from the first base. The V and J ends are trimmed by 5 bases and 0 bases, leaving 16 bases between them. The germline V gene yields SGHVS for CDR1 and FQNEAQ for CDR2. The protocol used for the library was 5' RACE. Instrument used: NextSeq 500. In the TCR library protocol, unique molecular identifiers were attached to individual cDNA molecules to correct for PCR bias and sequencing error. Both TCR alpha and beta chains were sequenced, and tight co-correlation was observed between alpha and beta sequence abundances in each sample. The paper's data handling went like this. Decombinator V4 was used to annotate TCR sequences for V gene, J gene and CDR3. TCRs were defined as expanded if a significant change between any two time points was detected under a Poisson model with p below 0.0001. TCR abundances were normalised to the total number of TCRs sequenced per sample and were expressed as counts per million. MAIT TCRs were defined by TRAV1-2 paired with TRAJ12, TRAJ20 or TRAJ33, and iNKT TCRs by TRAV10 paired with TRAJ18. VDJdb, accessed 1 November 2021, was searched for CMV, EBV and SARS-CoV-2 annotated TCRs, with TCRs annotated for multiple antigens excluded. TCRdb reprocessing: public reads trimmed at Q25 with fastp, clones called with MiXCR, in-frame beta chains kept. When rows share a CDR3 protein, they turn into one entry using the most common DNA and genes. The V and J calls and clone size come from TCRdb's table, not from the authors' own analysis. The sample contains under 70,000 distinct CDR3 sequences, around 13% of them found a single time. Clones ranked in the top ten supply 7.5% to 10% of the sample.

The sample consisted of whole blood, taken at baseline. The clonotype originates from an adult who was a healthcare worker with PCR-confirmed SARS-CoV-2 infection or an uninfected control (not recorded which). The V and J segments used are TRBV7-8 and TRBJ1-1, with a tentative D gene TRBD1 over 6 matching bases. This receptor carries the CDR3 CASSDTFDRLNTEAFF. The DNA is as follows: TGTGCCAGCAGCGATACCTTCGACAGGTTGAACACTGAAGCTTTCTTT.